The entry below gives a single T cell receptor beta chain sequence along with its context. The data originate from a study of blood T cell repertoires in COVID-19. Study-level information: Samples of COVID-19 (acute and convalescent) were obtained from the United States, Italy and Spain. T cells, B-cell-depleted T cells, or PBMCs supplied cDNA or gDNA.

As handled by the study authors: Using reference gene primer amplification, nucleated cell counts were estimated. The repertoire was sequenced with immunoSEQ multiplex PCR; TCRdb's copy has only in-frame clones and lacks some. V, J and clone size were drawn from that table, and D and trimming were deduced from the DNA. The sample includes fewer than 200,000 clones, 89% of them seen just once. CDR1 and CDR2 from the germline V gene are SGHKS and YYEKEE (reference sequence). The CDR3 consists of 14 residues. Trimming took 0 bases from V and 8 from J, leaving 12 bases between them. V usage is TRBV5-5 and J usage is TRBJ2-1; maybe TRBD1 (5 bases). Material for sequencing was peripheral blood. This sequence originates from a young man who had recovered from COVID-19. CDR3: CASSLEGKYDEQFF. CDR3 coding DNA: TGTGCCAGCAGCTTGGAGGGGAAGTACGATGAGCAGTTCTTC.